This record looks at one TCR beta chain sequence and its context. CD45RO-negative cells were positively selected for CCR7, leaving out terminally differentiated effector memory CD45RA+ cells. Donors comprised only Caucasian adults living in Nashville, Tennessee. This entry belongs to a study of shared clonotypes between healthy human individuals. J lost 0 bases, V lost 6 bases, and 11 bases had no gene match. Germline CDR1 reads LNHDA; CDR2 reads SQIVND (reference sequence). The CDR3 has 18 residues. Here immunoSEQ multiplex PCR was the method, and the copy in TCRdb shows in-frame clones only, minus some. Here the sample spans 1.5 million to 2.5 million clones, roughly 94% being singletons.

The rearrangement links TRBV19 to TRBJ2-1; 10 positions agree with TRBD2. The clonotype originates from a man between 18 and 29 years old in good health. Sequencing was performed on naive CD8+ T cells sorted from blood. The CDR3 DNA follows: TGTGCCAGTAGACCCTTGACTTTAGCGGGAGGCTCCTACAATGAGCAGTTCTTC. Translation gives CASRPLTLAGGSYNEQFF.